The 6 T cell receptor beta chains listed next were all sequenced from one sample in a study of T cell repertoires in cytomegalovirus infection. TCRdb independently ran MiXCR on the reads; one entry per CDR3 protein. The sample includes 700,000 to 950,000 distinct CDR3 sequences, about 30% of them seen just once. No antigens are known for them. Source: cultured CD8+ T cells from PBMCs, taken from culture after CMV antigen stimulation. Every receptor here comes from a human donor in good health (CMV status not recorded). Some clones in this sample may be carry-over from other donors' samples.

At least ten counts were recorded for this clonotype. The chain has TRBV7-6 and TRBJ2-4, with D hard to call. Deletions cut 5 bases from V and 5 bases from J, with 13 bases between. The CDR3 has 14 amino acids. The germline gives CDR1 SGHVS, CDR2 FNYEAQ. The CDR3 region is CASSLAPRENIQYF. The CDR3 DNA reads TGTGCCAGCAGCCTCGCCCCTAGGGAAAACATTCAGTACTTC.

This clonotype was detected a few times. This chain connects TRBV7-9 to TRBJ2-3; TRBD1 or TRBD2 may be the D gene (6 bases each). Per germline, CDR1 SEHNR and CDR2 FQNEAQ (reference sequence). The V and J ends lost 7 bases and 4 bases respectively, with 27 bases between them. CDR3 length equals 18 residues. The CDR3 bases are TGTGCCAGCATCGCAAGGGGGGTAACCGGGTCTACTCCAGATACGCAGTATTTT. Amino acid sequence: CASIARGVTGSTPDTQYF. Supplemented by reference TRBV7-9 and TRBJ2-3, the full variable domain reads DTGVSQNPRHKITKRGQNVTFRCDPISEHNRLYWYRQTLGQGPEFLTYFQNEAQLEKSRLLSDRFSAERPKGSFSTLEIQRTEQGDSAMYLCASIARGVTGSTPDTQYFGPGTRLTVL.

This clonotype has ten or more counts. This chain links TRBV7-8 with TRBJ1-2; 7 bases match TRBD1. Germline lookup yields CDR1 SGHVS and CDR2 FQNEAQ. The CDR3 has 19 amino acids. V lost 2 bases and J lost 0; bases outside the gene matches: 15. CDR3: CASSLPLQGEIGPNYGYTF. In nucleotides, the CDR3 is TGTGCCAGCAGCTTACCCTTGCAGGGGGAGATTGGACCTAACTATGGCTACACCTTC.

The rearrangement joins TRBV10-3 to TRBJ2-5, with 13 nucleotides matching TRBD2. There are 15 residues in the CDR3. Germline CDR1 reads ENHRY; CDR2 reads SYGVKD. The CDR3 loop reads CVTATSGGLQETQYF. The CDR3 DNA reads as TGTGTCACTGCGACTAGCGGGGGGCTACAAGAGACCCAGTACTTC.

The chain carries TRBV19 and TRBJ2-3, with TRBD2 matching over 15 bases. Losses at the gene ends were 5 bases for V and 5 bases for J; bases not matched to a gene: 8. This CDR3 has 17 residues. Germline V gene data show CDR1 as LNHDA and CDR2 as SQIVND (reference sequence). CDR3 amino acids: CASSPRTSGGAGDTQYF. The DNA for the CDR3 is TGTGCCAGTAGTCCCCGGACTAGCGGGGGGGCCGGAGATACGCAGTATTTT.

Details on this clonotype: Sequence at one end of the junction differs from germline and may be a read error. The chain couples TRBV4-3 to TRBJ2-6, with a possible D match to TRBD2 (5 bases). The CDR3 spans 15 residues. From germline, CDR1 is LGHNA and CDR2 YSLEER. CDR3 nucleotide sequence: TGCGCCAGCACCAGGAGCGGCTCTAGGGCCAACGTCCTGACTTTC. This sequence encodes CASTRSGSRANVLTF.